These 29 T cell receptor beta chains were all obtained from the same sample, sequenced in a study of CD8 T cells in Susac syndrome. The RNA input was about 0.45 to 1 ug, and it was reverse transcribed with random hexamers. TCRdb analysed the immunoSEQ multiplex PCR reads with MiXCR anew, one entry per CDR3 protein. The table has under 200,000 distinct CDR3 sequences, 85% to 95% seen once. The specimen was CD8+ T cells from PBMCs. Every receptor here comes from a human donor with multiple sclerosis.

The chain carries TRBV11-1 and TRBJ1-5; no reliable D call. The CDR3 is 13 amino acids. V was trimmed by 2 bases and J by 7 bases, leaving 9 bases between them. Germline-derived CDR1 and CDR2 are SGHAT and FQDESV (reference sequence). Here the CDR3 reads CASSLKFGQPQHF. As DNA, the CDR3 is TGTGCCAGCAGCTTAAAGTTCGGACAGCCCCAGCATTTT. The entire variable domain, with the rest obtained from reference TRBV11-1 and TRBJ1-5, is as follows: EAEVAQSPRYKITEKSQAVAFWCDPISGHATLYWYRQILGQGPELLVQFQDESVVDDSQLPKDRFSAERLKGVDSTLKIQPAELGDSAMYLCASSLKFGQPQHFGDGTRLSIL.

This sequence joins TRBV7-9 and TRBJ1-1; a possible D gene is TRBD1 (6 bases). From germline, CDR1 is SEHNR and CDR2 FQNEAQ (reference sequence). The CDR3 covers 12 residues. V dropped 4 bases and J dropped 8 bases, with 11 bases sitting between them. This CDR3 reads CASSYPGQEAFF. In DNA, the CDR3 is TGTGCCAGCAGCTACCCGGGACAAGAAGCTTTCTTT.

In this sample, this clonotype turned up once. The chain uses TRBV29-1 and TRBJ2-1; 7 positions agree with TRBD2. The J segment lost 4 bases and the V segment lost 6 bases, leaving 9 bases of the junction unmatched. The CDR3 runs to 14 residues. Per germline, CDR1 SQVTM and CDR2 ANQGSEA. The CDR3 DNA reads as TGCAGCGTAACCGGGACTATCGTATACAATGAGCAGTTCTTC. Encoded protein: CSVTGTIVYNEQFF.

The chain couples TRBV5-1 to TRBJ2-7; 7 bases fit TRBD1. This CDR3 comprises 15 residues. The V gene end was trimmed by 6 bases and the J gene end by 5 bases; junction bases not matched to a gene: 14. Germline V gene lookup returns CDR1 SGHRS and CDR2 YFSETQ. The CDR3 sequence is CASTSEPGQKDEQYF. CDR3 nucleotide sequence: TGCGCCAGCACCTCCGAACCGGGACAGAAGGACGAGCAGTACTTC.

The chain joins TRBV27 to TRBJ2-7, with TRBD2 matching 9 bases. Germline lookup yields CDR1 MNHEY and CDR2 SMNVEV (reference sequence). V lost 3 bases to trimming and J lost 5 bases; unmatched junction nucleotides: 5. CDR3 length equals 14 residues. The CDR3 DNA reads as TGTGCCAGCAGTTTTGGTAGCGGGAGCGACGAGCAGTACTTC. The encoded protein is CASSFGSGSDEQYF.

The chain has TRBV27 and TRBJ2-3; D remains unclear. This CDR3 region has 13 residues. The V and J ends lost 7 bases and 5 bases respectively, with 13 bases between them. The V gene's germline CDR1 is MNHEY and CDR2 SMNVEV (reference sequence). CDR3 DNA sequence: TGTGCCAGCATAGGACCCGTGGAAGATACGCAGTATTTT. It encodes CASIGPVEDTQYF.

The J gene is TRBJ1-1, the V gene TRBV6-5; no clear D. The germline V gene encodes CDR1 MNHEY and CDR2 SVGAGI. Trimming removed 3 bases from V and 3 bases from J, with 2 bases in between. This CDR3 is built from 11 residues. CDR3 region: CASSYYTEAFF. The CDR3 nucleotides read TGTGCCAGCAGTTATTACACTGAAGCTTTCTTT.

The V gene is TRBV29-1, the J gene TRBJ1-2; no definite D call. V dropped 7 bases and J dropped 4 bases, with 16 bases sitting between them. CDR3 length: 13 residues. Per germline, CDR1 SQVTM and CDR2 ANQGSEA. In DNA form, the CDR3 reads TGCAGCGACGGGCCGGACCGGGCCTATGGCTACACCTTC. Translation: CSDGPDRAYGYTF.

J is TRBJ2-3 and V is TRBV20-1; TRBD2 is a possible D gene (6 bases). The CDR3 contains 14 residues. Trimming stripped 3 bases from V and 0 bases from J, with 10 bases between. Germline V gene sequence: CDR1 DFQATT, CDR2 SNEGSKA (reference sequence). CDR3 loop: CSASGGVSTDTQYF. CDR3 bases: TGCAGTGCTAGTGGCGGGGTGAGCACAGATACGCAGTATTTT.

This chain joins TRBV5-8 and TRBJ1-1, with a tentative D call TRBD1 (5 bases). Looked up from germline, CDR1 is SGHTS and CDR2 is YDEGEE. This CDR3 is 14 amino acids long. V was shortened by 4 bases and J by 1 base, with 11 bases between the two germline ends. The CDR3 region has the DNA TGTGCCAGCAGCCTTCACCAGGGGAACACTGAAGCTTTCTTT. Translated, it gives CASSLHQGNTEAFF. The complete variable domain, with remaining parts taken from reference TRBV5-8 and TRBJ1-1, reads EAGVTQSPTHLIKTRGQQATLRCSPISGHTSVYWYQQALGLGLQFLLWYDEGEERNRGNFPPRFSGRQFPNYSSELNVNALELEDSALYLCASSLHQGNTEAFFGQGTRLTVV.

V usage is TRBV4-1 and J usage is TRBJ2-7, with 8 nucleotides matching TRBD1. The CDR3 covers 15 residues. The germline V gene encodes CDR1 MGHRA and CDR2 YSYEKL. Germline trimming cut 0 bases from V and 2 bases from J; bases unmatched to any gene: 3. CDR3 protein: CASSQDGTGTYEQYF. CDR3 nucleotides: TGCGCCAGCAGCCAAGATGGGACAGGCACCTACGAGCAGTACTTC.

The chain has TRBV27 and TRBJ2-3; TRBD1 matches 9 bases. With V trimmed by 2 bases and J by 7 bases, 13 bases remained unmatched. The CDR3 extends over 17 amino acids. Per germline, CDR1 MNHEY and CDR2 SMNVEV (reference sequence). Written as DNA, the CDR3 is TGTGCCAGCAGTTTACAAGTGTCCGGGACAGGGTTATATACGCAGTATTTT. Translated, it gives CASSLQVSGTGLYTQYF.

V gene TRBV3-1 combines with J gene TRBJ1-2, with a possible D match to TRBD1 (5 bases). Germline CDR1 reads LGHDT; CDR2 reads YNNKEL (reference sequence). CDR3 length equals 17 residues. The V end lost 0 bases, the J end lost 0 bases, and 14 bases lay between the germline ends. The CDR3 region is CASSQDATVPSNYGYTF. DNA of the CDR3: TGTGCCAGCAGCCAAGATGCGACAGTCCCCTCTAACTATGGCTACACCTTC.

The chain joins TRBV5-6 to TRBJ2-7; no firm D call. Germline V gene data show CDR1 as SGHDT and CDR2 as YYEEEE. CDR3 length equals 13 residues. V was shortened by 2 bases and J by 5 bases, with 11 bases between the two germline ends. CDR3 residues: CASSFGQADEQYF. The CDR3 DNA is TGTGCCAGCAGCTTTGGTCAGGCGGACGAGCAGTACTTC.

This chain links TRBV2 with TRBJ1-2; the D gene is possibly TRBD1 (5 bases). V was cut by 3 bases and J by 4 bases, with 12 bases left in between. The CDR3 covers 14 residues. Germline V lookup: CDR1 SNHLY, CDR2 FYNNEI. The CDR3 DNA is TGTGCCAGCAGTGAGGGGCGAATGACCTATGGCTACACCTTC. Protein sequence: CASSEGRMTYGYTF.

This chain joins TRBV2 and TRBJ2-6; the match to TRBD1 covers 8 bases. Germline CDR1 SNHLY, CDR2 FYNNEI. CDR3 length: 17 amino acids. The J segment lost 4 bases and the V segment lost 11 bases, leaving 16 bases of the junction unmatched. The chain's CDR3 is CAGIDRGLLLGANVLTF. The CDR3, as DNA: TGTGCCGGGATCGACAGGGGATTACTCTTGGGGGCCAACGTCCTGACTTTC. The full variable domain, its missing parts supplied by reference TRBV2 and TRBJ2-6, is EPEVTQTPSHQVTQMGQEVILRCVPISNHLYFYWYRQILGQKVEFLVSFYNNEISEKSEIFDDQFSVERPDGSNFTLKIRSTKLEDSAMYFCAGIDRGLLLGANVLTFGAGSRLTVL.

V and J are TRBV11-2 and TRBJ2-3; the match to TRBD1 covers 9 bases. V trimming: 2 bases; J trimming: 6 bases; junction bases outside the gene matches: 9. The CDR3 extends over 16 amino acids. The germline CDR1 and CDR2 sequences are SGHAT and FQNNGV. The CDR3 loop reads CASSLSPGTGRDTQYF. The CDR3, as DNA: TGTGCCAGCAGCTTAAGTCCCGGGACAGGGCGGGATACGCAGTATTTT.

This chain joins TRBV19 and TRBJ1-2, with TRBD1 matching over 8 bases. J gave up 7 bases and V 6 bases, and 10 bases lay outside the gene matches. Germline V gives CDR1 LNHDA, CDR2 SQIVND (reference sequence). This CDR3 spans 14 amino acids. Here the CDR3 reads CASRPGQGAGGYTF. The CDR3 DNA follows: TGTGCCAGTAGACCCGGCCAGGGGGCAGGTGGCTACACCTTC.

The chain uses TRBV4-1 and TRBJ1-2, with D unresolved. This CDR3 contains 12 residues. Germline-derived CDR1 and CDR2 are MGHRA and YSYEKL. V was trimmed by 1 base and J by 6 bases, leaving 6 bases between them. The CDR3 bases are TGCGCCAGCAGCCAAGGCGGGGATGGCTACACCTTC. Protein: CASSQGGDGYTF.

CDR3 loop: CASSLRDPRDTEAFF. The CDR3 bases are TGTGCCAGCAGCTTACGTGACCCCCGTGACACTGAAGCTTTCTTT. This chain links TRBV7-9 with TRBJ1-1; D remains unclear. CDR1 and CDR2 from the germline V gene are SEHNR and FQNEAQ (reference sequence). V was pared by 2 bases and J by 3 bases, with 13 bases between. The length of the CDR3 is 15 residues.

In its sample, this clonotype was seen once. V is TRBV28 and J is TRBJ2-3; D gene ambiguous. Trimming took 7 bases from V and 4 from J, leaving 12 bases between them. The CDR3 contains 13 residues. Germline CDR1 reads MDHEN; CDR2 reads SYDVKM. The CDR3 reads CASTNPRSDTQYF. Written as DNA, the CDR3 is TGTGCCAGCACCAACCCCCGCTCAGATACGCAGTATTTT.

DNA of the CDR3: TGCAGCGTGGGGGCGGTAGGGGGCGTTGAGACCCAGTACTTC. It is translated as CSVGAVGGVETQYF. This chain links TRBV29-1 with TRBJ2-5; 7 bases line up with TRBD1. After removal of 6 bases from V and 5 bases from J, the junction contained 12 bases not matched to a gene. The CDR3 runs to 14 residues. The germline V gene encodes CDR1 SQVTM and CDR2 ANQGSEA.

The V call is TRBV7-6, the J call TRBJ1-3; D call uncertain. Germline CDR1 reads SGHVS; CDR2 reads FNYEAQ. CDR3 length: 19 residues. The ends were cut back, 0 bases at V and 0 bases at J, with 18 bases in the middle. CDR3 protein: CASSLAGSSGTYSGNTIYF. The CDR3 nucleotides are TGTGCCAGCAGCTTAGCTGGGTCGTCAGGAACCTACTCTGGAAACACCATATATTTT. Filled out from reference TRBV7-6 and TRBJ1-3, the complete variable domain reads GAGVSQSPRYKVTKRGQDVALRCDPISGHVSLYWYRQALGQGPEFLTYFNYEAQQDKSGLPNDRFSAERPEGSISTLTIQRTEQRDSAMYRCASSLAGSSGTYSGNTIYFGEGSWLTVV.

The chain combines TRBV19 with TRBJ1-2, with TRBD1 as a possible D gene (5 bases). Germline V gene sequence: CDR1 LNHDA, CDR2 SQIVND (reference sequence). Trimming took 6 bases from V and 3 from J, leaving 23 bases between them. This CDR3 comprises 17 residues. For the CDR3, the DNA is TGTGCCAGTAGCACCCGAGTACAGGATCCCTTCGACTATGGCTACACCTTC. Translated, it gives CASSTRVQDPFDYGYTF.

The CDR3: CASAGTGIVNEQFF. Here the CDR3 DNA reads TGTGCCAGCGCCGGGACAGGGATAGTCAATGAGCAGTTCTTC. The chain links TRBV12-3 or TRBV12-4 to TRBJ2-1; 9 bases line up with TRBD1. The CDR3 is made up of 14 amino acids. Unmatched junction bases numbered 8, after V lost 8 bases and J lost 6 bases.

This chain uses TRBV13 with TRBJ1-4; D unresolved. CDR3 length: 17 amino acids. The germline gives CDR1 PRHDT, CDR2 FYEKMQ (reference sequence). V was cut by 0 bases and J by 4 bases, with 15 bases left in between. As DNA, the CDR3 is TGTGCCAGCAGCTTAGGCCGGGTCCCAGCTTTTAATGAAAAACTGTTTTTT. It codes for CASSLGRVPAFNEKLFF.

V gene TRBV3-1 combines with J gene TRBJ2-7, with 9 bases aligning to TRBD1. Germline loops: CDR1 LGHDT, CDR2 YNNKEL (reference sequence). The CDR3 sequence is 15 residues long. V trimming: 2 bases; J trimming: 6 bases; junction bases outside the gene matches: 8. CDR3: CASSQPRTGEREQYF. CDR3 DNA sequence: TGTGCCAGCAGCCAACCTCGGACAGGGGAGCGCGAGCAGTACTTC.

This CDR3 is CASSPAGPNYGYTF. CDR3 nucleotide sequence: TGTGCCAGCAGCCCCGCGGGACCGAACTATGGCTACACCTTC. The J gene is TRBJ1-2, the V gene TRBV13; tentatively, D is TRBD1 (5 bases). The CDR3 consists of 14 residues. Trimming shortened V by 5 bases and J by 2 bases, and 12 bases separated the two germline ends. Germline values: CDR1 PRHDT, CDR2 FYEKMQ (reference sequence).

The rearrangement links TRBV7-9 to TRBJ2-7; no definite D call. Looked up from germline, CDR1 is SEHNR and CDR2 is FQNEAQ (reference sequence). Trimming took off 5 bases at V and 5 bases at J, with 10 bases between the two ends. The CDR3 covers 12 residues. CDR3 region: CASSNEVDEQYF. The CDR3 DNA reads TGTGCCAGCAGCAACGAAGTCGACGAGCAGTACTTC.